The T cell receptor (beta chain) described here comes from a study of T cells in localized non-small cell lung cancer. Per germline, CDR1 SGHVS and CDR2 FQNEAQ. The CDR3 is 13 residues long. V was pared by 6 bases and J by 8 bases, with 14 bases between. As to this clone: Its target is not known.

Clones were read by immunoSEQ multiplex PCR, and TCRdb kept only the in-frame ones, dropping some. The sample has about 59,000 clones; about 90% are singletons. Study-wide results and caveats: Paired adjacent lung recovered a median roughly 60 of the top 100 tumor clones. Uninvolved adjacent lung, not tumor, had the highest T cell clonality.

This chain joins TRBV7-8 and TRBJ2-1, with D perhaps TRBD2 (5 bases). The TCR was taken from a man aged 35-69 years with stage I squamous cell lung carcinoma. The sequencing used peripheral blood, collected before any cancer treatment. This CDR3 is CASSLPTRDEQFF. In DNA, the CDR3 is TGTGCCAGCAGTCTACCTACTAGGGATGAGCAGTTCTTC.